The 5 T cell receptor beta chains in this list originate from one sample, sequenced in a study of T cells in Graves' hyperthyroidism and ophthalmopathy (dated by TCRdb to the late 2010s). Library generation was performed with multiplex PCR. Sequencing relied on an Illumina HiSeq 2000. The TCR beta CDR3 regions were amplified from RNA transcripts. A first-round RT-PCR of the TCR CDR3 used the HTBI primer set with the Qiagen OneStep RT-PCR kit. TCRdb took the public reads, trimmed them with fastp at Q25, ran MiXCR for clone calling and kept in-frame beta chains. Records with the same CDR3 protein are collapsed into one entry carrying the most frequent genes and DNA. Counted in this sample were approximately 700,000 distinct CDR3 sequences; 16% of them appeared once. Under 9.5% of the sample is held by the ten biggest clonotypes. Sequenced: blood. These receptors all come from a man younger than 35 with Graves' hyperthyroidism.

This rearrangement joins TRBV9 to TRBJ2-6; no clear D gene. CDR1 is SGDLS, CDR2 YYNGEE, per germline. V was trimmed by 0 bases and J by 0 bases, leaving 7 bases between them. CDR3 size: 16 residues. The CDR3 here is CASSVADRSGANVLTF. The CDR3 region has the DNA TGTGCCAGCAGCGTAGCAGATCGCTCTGGGGCCAACGTCCTGACTTTC.

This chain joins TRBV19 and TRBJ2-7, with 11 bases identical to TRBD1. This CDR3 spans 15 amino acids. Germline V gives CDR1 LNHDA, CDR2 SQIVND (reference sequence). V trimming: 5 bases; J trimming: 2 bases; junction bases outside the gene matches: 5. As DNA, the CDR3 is TGTGCCAGTAGTGCGGGACAGGGGGGGGCCTACGAGCAGTACTTC. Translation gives CASSAGQGGAYEQYF.

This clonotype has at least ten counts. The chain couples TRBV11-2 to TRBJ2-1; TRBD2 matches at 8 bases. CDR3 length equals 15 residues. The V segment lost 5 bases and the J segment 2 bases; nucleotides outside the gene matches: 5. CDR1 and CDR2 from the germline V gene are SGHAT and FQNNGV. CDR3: CASSAVSGTYNEQFF. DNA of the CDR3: TGTGCCAGCAGCGCTGTTAGCGGGACCTACAATGAGCAGTTCTTC.

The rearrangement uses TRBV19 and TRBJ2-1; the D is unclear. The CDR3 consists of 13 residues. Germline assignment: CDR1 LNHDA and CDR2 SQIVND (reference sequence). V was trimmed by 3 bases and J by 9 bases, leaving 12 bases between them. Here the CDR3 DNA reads TGTGCCAGTAGTATCGGACCGCGTGGTGAGCAGTTCTTC. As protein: CASSIGPRGEQFF.

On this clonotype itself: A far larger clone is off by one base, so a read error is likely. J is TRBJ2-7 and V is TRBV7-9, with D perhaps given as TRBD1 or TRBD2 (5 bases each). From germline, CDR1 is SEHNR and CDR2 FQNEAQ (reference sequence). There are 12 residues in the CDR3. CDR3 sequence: CASSRDGYERYF. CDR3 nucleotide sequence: TGTGCCAGCAGCCGGGACGGGTACGAGCGGTACTTC.